This T cell receptor (beta chain) was sequenced for a study of shared clonotypes between healthy human individuals. Study background: A couple of women and a few men aged 18 to 49 made up the donors.

Naive CD45RA+ and memory CD45RA-negative subsets were split from CD4+ cells. About this clone itself: Its antigen is currently unknown.

Overall study findings and caveats: Larger estimated richness was generally seen in naive subsets than in memory subsets.

Deletions cut 5 bases from V and 5 bases from J, with 16 bases between. The germline CDR1 and CDR2 sequences are MDHEN and SYDVKM. CDR3 length: 15 residues. Sequenced by immunoSEQ multiplex PCR; TCRdb stores in-frame clones only, minus some. The sample holds approximately 2.3 million clones, approximately 95% seen once. The sequence was obtained from a man between 18 and 35 years old in good health. Some clones in this sample may be carry-over from other donors' samples. Source material: naive CD4+ T cells from PBMCs. The subset here: CD45RA+ positively selected. The rearrangement uses TRBV28 and TRBJ2-1; D tentatively reads TRBD1 or TRBD2 (5 bases each). Here the CDR3 DNA reads TGTGCCAGCAGTCCTTCGGGACGGGGCGACAATGAGCAGTTCTTC. It specifies CASSPSGRGDNEQFF.